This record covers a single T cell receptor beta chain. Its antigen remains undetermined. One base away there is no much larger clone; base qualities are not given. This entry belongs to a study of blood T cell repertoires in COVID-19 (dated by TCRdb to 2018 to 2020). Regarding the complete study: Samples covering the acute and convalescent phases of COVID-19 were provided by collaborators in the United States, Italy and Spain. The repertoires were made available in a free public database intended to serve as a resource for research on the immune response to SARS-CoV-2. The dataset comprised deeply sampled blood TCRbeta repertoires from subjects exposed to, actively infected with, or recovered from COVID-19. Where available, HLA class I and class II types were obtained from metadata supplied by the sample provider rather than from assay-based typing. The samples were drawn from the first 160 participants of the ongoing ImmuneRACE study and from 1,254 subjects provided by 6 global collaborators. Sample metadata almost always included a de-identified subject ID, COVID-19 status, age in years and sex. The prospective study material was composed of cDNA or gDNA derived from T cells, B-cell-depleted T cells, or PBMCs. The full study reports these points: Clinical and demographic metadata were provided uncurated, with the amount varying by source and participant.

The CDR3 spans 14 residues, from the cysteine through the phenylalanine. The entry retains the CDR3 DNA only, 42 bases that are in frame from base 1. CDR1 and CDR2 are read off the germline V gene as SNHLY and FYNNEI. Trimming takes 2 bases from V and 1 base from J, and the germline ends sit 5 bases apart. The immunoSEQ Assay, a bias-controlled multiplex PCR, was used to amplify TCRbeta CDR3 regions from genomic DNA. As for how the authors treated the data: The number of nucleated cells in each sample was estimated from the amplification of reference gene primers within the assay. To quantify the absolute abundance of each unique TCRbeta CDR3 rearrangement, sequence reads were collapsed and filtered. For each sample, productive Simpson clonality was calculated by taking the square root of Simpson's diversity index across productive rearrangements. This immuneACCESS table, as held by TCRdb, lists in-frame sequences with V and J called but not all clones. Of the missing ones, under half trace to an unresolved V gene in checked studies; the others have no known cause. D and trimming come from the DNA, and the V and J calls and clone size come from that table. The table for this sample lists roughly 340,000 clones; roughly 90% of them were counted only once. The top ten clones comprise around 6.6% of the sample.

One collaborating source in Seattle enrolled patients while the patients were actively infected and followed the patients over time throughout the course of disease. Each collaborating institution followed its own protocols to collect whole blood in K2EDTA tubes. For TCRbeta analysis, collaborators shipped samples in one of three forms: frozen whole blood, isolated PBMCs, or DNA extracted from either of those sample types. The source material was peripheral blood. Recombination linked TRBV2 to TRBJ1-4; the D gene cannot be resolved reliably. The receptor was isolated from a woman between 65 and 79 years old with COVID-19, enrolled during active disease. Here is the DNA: TGTGCCAGCAGTGAATTCAGAACTAATGAAAAACTGTTTTTT. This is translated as CASSEFRTNEKLFF.